The 17 T cell receptor beta chains below all came from one sample that was sequenced in a study of vaccination and CD4 T cells after COVID-19. No antigens are known for them. Once obtained from cultured CD4+ T cells, the DNA was sequenced using the Oncomine TCR Beta short-read assay. One entry per CDR3 protein, called by TCRdb with MiXCR from the PCR reads. The data contain about 12,000 distinct CDR3 sequences, roughly half of them singletons. The treatment is: roughly 11-day PBMC culture with coronavirus spike peptide pools or control peptides (ViraFEST assay). The sequenced sample consisted of CD4+ T cells from blood, cultured in vitro. These receptors were collected from a human donor who had recovered from COVID-19.

This clonotype has only a few counts. The V gene is TRBV6-1, the J gene TRBJ1-1, with 12 positions matching TRBD1. Per the germline V gene, CDR1 is MNHNS and CDR2 is SASEGT. With 3 bases clipped from V and 0 bases from J, the junction kept 5 bases outside the gene matches. CDR3 length: 17 amino acids. Here the CDR3 reads CASSEGQGAPMNTEAFF. Written as DNA, the CDR3 is TGTGCCAGCAGTGAGGGACAGGGGGCACCCATGAACACTGAAGCTTTCTTT.

Only a few counts were recorded for this clonotype. This chain joins TRBV7-2 and TRBJ2-7; D remains unclear. The germline V gene has CDR1 SGHTA and CDR2 FQGNSA. V was clipped by 8 bases and J by 0 bases, with 14 bases between them. The CDR3 spans 14 residues. The CDR3: CASSGRRSSYEQYF. The CDR3 DNA is TGTGCCAGCTCCGGCCGTAGGAGCTCCTACGAGCAGTACTTC.

The chain uses TRBV6-5 and TRBJ2-1, with TRBD2 as a possible D gene (5 bases). The CDR3 length is 14 residues. Germline values: CDR1 MNHEY, CDR2 SVGAGI. V was clipped by 2 bases and J by 0 bases, with 5 bases between them. DNA of the CDR3: TGTGCCAGCAGTTACGGGAGCTCCTACAATGAGCAGTTCTTC. Translation: CASSYGSSYNEQFF.

The chain is built from TRBV6-2 or TRBV6-3 and TRBJ2-7; 7 bases line up with TRBD2. The CDR3 has 14 amino acids. Germline V gene data show CDR1 as MNHEY and CDR2 as SVGEGT. V was clipped by 5 bases and J by 0 bases; unmatched bases: 4. The CDR3 region is CASSGTISSYEQYF. DNA for the CDR3: TGTGCCAGCAGTGGGACTATCAGCTCCTACGAGCAGTACTTC.

This clonotype was recorded once. The rearrangement uses TRBV19 and TRBJ2-1; D not resolved. The germline V gene has CDR1 LNHDA and CDR2 SQIVND (reference sequence). The CDR3 is made up of 14 amino acids. The germline V and J ends were trimmed by 6 bases and 0 bases, with 9 bases remaining between them. The CDR3 DNA reads TGTGCCAGTAGAACCCAGAGCTCCTACAATGAGCAGTTCTTC. Protein product: CASRTQSSYNEQFF.

The chain has TRBV7-2 and TRBJ1-4; 10 positions match TRBD1. This CDR3 has 16 residues. With 5 bases clipped from V and 8 bases from J, the junction kept 11 bases outside the gene matches. Germline CDR1 SGHTA, CDR2 FQGNSA. The CDR3: CASSLRTGGSREKLFF. The CDR3 nucleotides read TGTGCCAGCAGCCTTCGGACAGGGGGATCTCGCGAAAAACTGTTTTTT.

This clonotype was recorded a few times. V is TRBV10-3 and J is TRBJ1-2; 7 bases are shared with TRBD1. CDR1 ENHRY and CDR2 SYGVKD come from the germline V gene. The CDR3 extends over 13 amino acids. Trimming took 3 bases from V and 4 from J; bases not matched to a gene: 2. The CDR3 DNA sequence: TGTGCCATCAGTGACAACAGGGGCTATGGCTACACCTTC. The encoded protein is CAISDNRGYGYTF.

The V and J genes are TRBV23-1 and TRBJ2-1, with D tentatively TRBD1 (6 bases). TRBV23-1 is filed as an ORF, its function uncertain. The CDR3 contains 15 residues. V lost 4 bases and J 3 bases, leaving 13 bases between the germline ends. In DNA form, the CDR3 reads TGCGCCAGCAGTCTCCCGGACAGAGTCTACAATGAGCAGTTCTTC. It codes for CASSLPDRVYNEQFF.

The CDR3 here is CASSFGIRGEKLFF. Written as DNA, the CDR3 is TGTGCCAGCAGCTTCGGAATTAGGGGAGAAAAACTGTTTTTT. The J gene is TRBJ1-4, the V gene TRBV7-9; the D gene is possibly TRBD1 (5 bases). Germline V gene data show CDR1 as SEHNR and CDR2 as FQNEAQ (reference sequence). V dropped 3 bases and J dropped 8 bases, with 13 bases sitting between them. The CDR3 has 14 amino acids.

This clonotype was detected a few times. The genes are TRBV20-1 and TRBJ1-1, with TRBD1 as a possible D gene (5 bases). CDR1 DFQATT and CDR2 SNEGSKA come from the germline V gene (reference sequence). The CDR3 has 13 amino acids. V was trimmed by 3 bases and J by 1 base, leaving 9 bases between them. DNA for the CDR3: TGCAGTGCTAGCAGGGCCCGGAACACTGAAGCTTTCTTT. Its translation: CSASRARNTEAFF.

This clonotype has more than one count but fewer than ten. This sequence joins TRBV20-1 and TRBJ2-7, with no clear D. Trimming removed 0 bases at V and 1 base at J, with 7 bases between. The CDR3 is 13 amino acids. Germline V gives CDR1 DFQATT, CDR2 SNEGSKA (reference sequence). CDR3: CSARDMESYEQYF. Here the CDR3 DNA reads TGCAGTGCTAGAGATATGGAATCCTACGAGCAGTACTTC.

CDR3 nucleotide sequence: TGTGCCTTCTCCGGGACAGAGGATCAGCCCCAGCATTTT. Its protein is CAFSGTEDQPQHF. The chain recombines TRBV30 with TRBJ1-5; TRBD1 aligns across 7 bases. CDR1 is GTSNPN, CDR2 SVGIG, per germline (reference sequence). V dropped 7 bases and J dropped 5; count of bases not matched to a gene: 8. The CDR3 has 13 amino acids.

The gene calls are TRBV20-1 and TRBJ2-5; D perhaps matches TRBD1 (6 bases). The CDR3 is 12 amino acids. The V gene lost 5 bases and the J gene lost 2 bases, with 9 bases spanning the gap. Germline V lookup: CDR1 DFQATT, CDR2 SNEGSKA (reference sequence). CDR3 residues: CSAPRGQETQYF. The CDR3 nucleotides read TGCAGTGCTCCGAGGGGGCAAGAGACCCAGTACTTC.

In this sample, this clonotype turned up a few times. The chain combines TRBV20-1 with TRBJ1-5, with a possible D match to TRBD1 (5 bases). CDR3 length: 15 amino acids. Germline values: CDR1 DFQATT, CDR2 SNEGSKA (reference sequence). V was shortened by 0 bases and J by 0 bases, with 9 bases between the two germline ends. The CDR3 sequence is CSAREGTFSNQPQHF. Here the CDR3 DNA reads TGCAGTGCTAGAGAAGGGACTTTTAGCAATCAGCCCCAGCATTTT.

The chain has TRBV28 and TRBJ1-5; 7 nucleotides match TRBD1. With 1 base clipped from V and 0 bases from J, the junction kept 12 bases outside the gene matches. The CDR3 loop spans 19 amino acids. CDR1 MDHEN and CDR2 SYDVKM come from the germline V gene. This CDR3 reads CASSLLVLDRSYSNQPQHF. In DNA, the CDR3 is TGTGCCAGCAGTTTATTGGTCCTGGACAGGTCATATAGCAATCAGCCCCAGCATTTT.

The V gene is TRBV12-3 or TRBV12-4, the J gene TRBJ2-2, with TRBD1 as a possible D gene (5 bases). V lost 5 bases and J lost 5, with 18 bases in between. This CDR3 region has 16 residues. The CDR3 region is CASSPTPQGWTGELFF. Written as DNA, the CDR3 is TGTGCCAGCAGTCCGACCCCCCAGGGTTGGACCGGGGAGCTGTTTTTT.

This rearrangement joins TRBV5-4 to TRBJ2-7; TRBD1 aligns across 7 bases. Germline CDR1 reads SGHNT; CDR2 reads YYREEE (reference sequence). This CDR3 has 14 amino acids. V lost 2 bases to trimming and J lost 3 bases; unmatched junction nucleotides: 5. CDR3 loop: CASSFGSGGYEQYF. CDR3 sequence (DNA): TGTGCCAGCAGCTTCGGTTCAGGGGGCTACGAGCAGTACTTC.